The 28 T cell receptor beta chains presented below share a single source sample, sequenced in a study of T cells expressing NK-cell markers. TCRdb reprocessed the 5' RACE reads and stores each CDR3 protein as one record, lacking DNA. The sample table sets out over 150,000 distinct CDR3 sequences. The specimen sequenced was blood T cells: a sorted CD56 or NKG2C T cell subset, CD4+ or CD8+ T cells, or bulk PBMC T cells (not recorded which). All receptors derive from a woman aged 45 to 65 in good health.

This chain joins TRBV4-1 and TRBJ2-1; lacking DNA, the TRBD2 call made by TCRdb goes unchecked. Germline loops: CDR1 MGHRA, CDR2 YSYEKL. This CDR3 is 18 amino acids long. CDR3 sequence: CASSQDSMRTSGVNEQFF.

The genes are TRBV27 and TRBJ2-2. Germline V CDR1 and CDR2: MNHEY, SMNVEV (reference sequence). The CDR3 contains 12 residues. The CDR3 here is CASRIGSGELFF.

The chain combines TRBV27 with TRBJ1-5; TCRdb names TRBD1, which stays unverified in the absence of DNA. This CDR3 is 15 amino acids long. Germline V gene sequence: CDR1 MNHEY, CDR2 SMNVEV (reference sequence). CDR3 amino acids: CASSLGGGSNQPQHF.

The chain uses TRBV2 and TRBJ2-7; checking the TCRdb D call of TRBD1 is not possible without DNA. The CDR3 covers 13 residues. Germline CDR1 is SNHLY and CDR2 is FYNNEI. The CDR3 protein is CASSTGVRDEQYF.

This chain joins TRBV5-5 and TRBJ2-5; TCRdb reports TRBD1, a call that lacks DNA to check it against. This CDR3 is built from 14 residues. Germline V lookup: CDR1 SGHKS, CDR2 YYEKEE (reference sequence). The CDR3 sequence is CASSSGQGEETQYF.

V usage is TRBV9 and J usage is TRBJ1-2. The CDR3 has 12 residues. Germline-derived CDR1 and CDR2 are SGDLS and YYNGEE. The chain's CDR3 is CASSVVGKGYTF.

This sequence joins TRBV6-1 and TRBJ1-1. CDR3 length: 13 residues. In germline, CDR1 is MNHNS, CDR2 SASEGT. CDR3: CASSEGWDTEAFF.

The V and J genes are TRBV27 and TRBJ2-5. The CDR3 contains 14 residues. Germline V gene sequence: CDR1 MNHEY, CDR2 SMNVEV (reference sequence). CDR3 loop: CASSLSRQEETQYF.

The genes are TRBV4-1 and TRBJ2-3. The V gene's germline CDR1 is MGHRA and CDR2 YSYEKL. The CDR3 sequence is 15 residues long. CDR3: CASSQGQKSTDTQYF.

The chain has TRBV6-6 and TRBJ2-7; there is no DNA to check the TCRdb D call of TRBD1. The length of the CDR3 is 12 residues. Germline CDR1 is MNHNY and CDR2 is SVGAGI (reference sequence). The CDR3 sequence: CASRGGSYEQYF.

This sequence joins TRBV6-6 and TRBJ2-7; TCRdb reports TRBD2, a call that lacks DNA to check it against. This CDR3 spans 14 amino acids. Germline CDR1 MNHNY, CDR2 SVGAGI (reference sequence). CDR3 residues: CASTPTSVRGEQYF.

J is TRBJ2-3 and V is TRBV3-1; there is no DNA to check the TCRdb D call of TRBD2. Germline CDR1 is LGHDT and CDR2 is YNNKEL (reference sequence). This CDR3 is built from 15 residues. CDR3 amino acids: CASSQETHPLDTQYF.

The genes are TRBV19 and TRBJ2-1. Germline V gene data show CDR1 as LNHDA and CDR2 as SQIVND (reference sequence). The CDR3 loop spans 16 amino acids. The CDR3 spells CASRGTRTDQRGEQFF.

This clonotype is classed as medium-sized by frequency. The chain carries TRBV20-1 and TRBJ2-1; with no DNA, the TCRdb D assignment of TRBD1 cannot be verified. The CDR3 contains 14 residues. Germline CDR1 is DFQATT and CDR2 is SNEGSKA (reference sequence). The CDR3 loop is CSAPSGRDYNEQFF.

The chain carries TRBV5-1 and TRBJ1-1. Germline CDR1 is SGHRS and CDR2 is YFSETQ. This CDR3 spans 16 amino acids. The CDR3 sequence is CASQRSSPITWPEAFF.

The chain carries TRBV7-9 and TRBJ2-1; TCRdb calls TRBD1, which cannot be checked without DNA. Per germline, CDR1 SEHNR and CDR2 FQNEAQ (reference sequence). The CDR3 spans 14 residues. CDR3 loop: CASRDRGPGDEQFF. Using reference TRBV7-9 and TRBJ2-1 for the parts outside the CDR3, the full variable domain is DTGVSQNPRHKITKRGQNVTFRCDPISEHNRLYWYRQTLGQGPEFLTYFQNEAQLEKSRLLSDRFSAERPKGSFSTLEIQRTEQGDSAMYLCASRDRGPGDEQFFGPGTRLTVL.

This rearrangement joins TRBV27 to TRBJ2-5. The germline V gene encodes CDR1 MNHEY and CDR2 SMNVEV (reference sequence). The CDR3 spans 14 residues. The CDR3: CASSSSGRMETQYF.

This chain connects TRBV5-5 to TRBJ1-5; checking the TCRdb D call of TRBD1 is not possible without DNA. Germline V gene sequence: CDR1 SGHKS, CDR2 YYEKEE (reference sequence). This CDR3 has 16 amino acids. The CDR3 sequence is CASSPVGQGVFQPQHF. The full variable domain, with the rest looked up from reference TRBV5-5 and TRBJ1-5, is DAGVTQSPTHLIKTRGQQVTLRCSPISGHKSVSWYQQVLGQGPQFIFQYYEKEERGRGNFPDRFSARQFPNYSSELNVNALLLGDSALYLCASSPVGQGVFQPQHFGDGTRLSIL.

The genes are TRBV4-1 and TRBJ1-6. The V gene's germline CDR1 is MGHRA and CDR2 YSYEKL. The CDR3 covers 18 residues. This chain's CDR3 is CASSQDLSEMISGSPLHF.

The rearrangement joins TRBV29-1 to TRBJ2-1; lacking DNA, the TRBD2 call made by TCRdb goes unchecked. Per the germline V gene, CDR1 is SQVTM and CDR2 is ANQGSEA. CDR3 length: 11 amino acids. CDR3 protein: CSAQWGGEQFF.

V usage is TRBV29-1 and J usage is TRBJ2-6. Looked up from germline, CDR1 is SQVTM and CDR2 is ANQGSEA. This CDR3 region has 13 residues. CDR3 protein: CSVYGSGANVLTF.

The rearrangement joins TRBV24-1 to TRBJ2-1. The germline gives CDR1 KGHDR, CDR2 SFDVKD. The CDR3 runs 11 residues. The CDR3: CATVSSGEQFF.

CDR3 residues: CATSSSDTQYF. This chain joins TRBV15 and TRBJ2-3. The CDR3 spans 11 residues. Germline values: CDR1 LNHNV, CDR2 YYDKDF (reference sequence).

The chain uses TRBV18 and TRBJ2-1; TCRdb indicates TRBD1, and absent DNA this call remains unverified. This CDR3 is built from 13 residues. CDR1 and CDR2 from the germline V gene are KGHSH and LQKENI. The CDR3 is CASSPARDTEQFF.

The rearrangement links TRBV20-1 to TRBJ2-1; the D call from TCRdb, TRBD2, cannot be confirmed without DNA. This CDR3 region has 14 residues. The V gene's germline CDR1 is DFQATT and CDR2 SNEGSKA (reference sequence). The CDR3: CSASAYSHYNEQFF.

V and J are TRBV5-1 and TRBJ2-3; TCRdb's D gene call, TRBD1, goes unchecked for lack of DNA. The germline V gene has CDR1 SGHRS and CDR2 YFSETQ. CDR3 length equals 16 residues. CDR3 sequence: CASSPHDRGWTDTQYF.

The rearrangement joins TRBV9 to TRBJ2-5. This CDR3 is 13 amino acids long. Germline lookup yields CDR1 SGDLS and CDR2 YYNGEE. CDR3 protein: CASSDEDKETQYF.

V is TRBV30 and J is TRBJ2-5; without DNA, the TCRdb call of TRBD1 cannot be checked. The CDR3 contains 15 residues. Germline values: CDR1 GTSNPN, CDR2 SVGIG (reference sequence). The CDR3 reads CAWSGTERYQETQYF.